The clone carrying this T cell receptor (beta chain) has just a few counts. Its antigen remains unidentified. This sample is part of a study of cytomegalovirus exposure and HLA in healthy donors. Overall study context: The 95 to 150 validation repertoires and the approximately 670 first-cohort repertoires shared a platform, a later analysis reported.

Assay used: immunoSEQ multiplex PCR; TCRdb lists only in-frame clones, some missing. The sample records fewer than 250,000 clones, 80% to 90% being singletons. While the first cohort had 500 to 700 subjects, the donors belonged to the separate validation cohort of roughly 130 subjects. CDR3 size: 13 residues. The V end lost 2 bases, the J end lost 3 bases, and 7 bases lay between the germline ends. Germline CDR1 reads MDHEN; CDR2 reads SYDVKM. Findings and limits, study-wide: Testing in vitro showed a few CMV-associated chains specific for CMV antigens. The study listed roughly 160 cytomegalovirus-associated TCR beta chains.

The sample taken for sequencing was PBMCs. The source is a man aged 18 to 35 in good health and CMV-seronegative. The chain uses TRBV28 and TRBJ1-2; D is uncertain. CDR3 coding DNA: TGTGCCAGCAGTTTACGGGGAGACTATGGCTACACCTTC. Translation gives CASSLRGDYGYTF.